The source of this T cell receptor beta chain is a study of CD4 T cells in relation to SARS-CoV-2 and coronaviruses. At the level of the study: The restricting HLA molecule for shared crossreactive spike epitopes was mapped.

On this clone itself: The antigen is not known.

Findings of the study overall: Compared with monoreactive clones, crossreactive clones showed significantly weaker SARS-CoV-2 expansion. Culture-expanded clones reflect memory recall rather than primary priming during culture.

CD4+ T cells from unexposed donors were obtained before the COVID-19 pandemic (2011-2018). Naive and memory CD4+ T cells were separated from cryopreserved PBMCs. With V trimmed by 4 bases and J by 2 bases, 8 bases remained unmatched. Germline V CDR1 and CDR2: SEHNR, FQNEAQ (reference sequence). The CDR3 runs to 17 residues. Assay: immunoSEQ multiplex PCR; the TCRdb copy retains only in-frame clones and omits some. The sample holds about 59,000 clones, 75% to 90% seen once. The chain joins TRBV7-9 to TRBJ2-6; TRBD1 matches at 7 bases. This clonotype was sampled from a human donor in good health. The sample comprised memory CD4+ T cells from PBMCs. CDR3 in DNA: TGTGCCAGCAGCTGGGACCAGACAGGGACTGGGGCCAACGTCCTGACTTTC. Translated: CASSWDQTGTGANVLTF.